This is a list of T cell receptor beta chains from one sample in a study of cytomegalovirus exposure and HLA in healthy donors. The data were produced by immunoSEQ multiplex PCR, yet TCRdb's version contains in-frame clones alone and is incomplete. The table records 65,000 to 80,000 clones, roughly 72% of them present only once. Sequencing used PBMCs. The receptors were gathered from a man between 40 and 49 years old in good health and CMV-seropositive. The CDR3 runs from the conserved cysteine through the conserved F or W. D genes are given only for firm matches. Clone size, where shown, is once, few, many, or a class for clones that have expanded.

11 - TRBJ2-2 TRBV27 - TGTGCCAGCAGGGGCGCCGGGGAGCTGTTTTTT CASRGAGELFF
12 TRBD1 TRBJ1-2 TRBV19 - TGTGCCAGTAGTACGGCCGGGACAGGGGACACCTTC CASSTAGTGDTF
16 TRBD2 TRBJ2-7 TRBV6-5 - TGTGCCAGCAGTTTATCTAGCGGGGACAGCTCCTACGAGCAGTACTTC CASSLSSGDSSYEQYF
14 TRBD2 TRBJ2-2 TRBV30 - TGTGCCGAGAGGGGAGGGGACGGAACCGGGGAGCTGTTTTTT CAERGGDGTGELFF
16 TRBD2 TRBJ2-3 TRBV5-6 - TGTGCCAGCAGCATCAGACTAGCGGGGGGGTCGAATACGCAGTATTTT CASSIRLAGGSNTQYF
16 TRBD1 TRBJ2-2 TRBV19 - TGTGCCAGTAGCTCCCGGGACAGGGTGAACACCGGGGAGCTGTTTTTT CASSSRDRVNTGELFF
17 TRBD1 TRBJ2-7 TRBV5-6 - TGTGCCAGCAGCTCGGGACAGGGGGCGGTTTCTCCCTACGAGCAGTACTTC CASSSGQGAVSPYEQYF
16 TRBD2 TRBJ2-1 TRBV6-1 - TGTGCCAGCAGTGAAGCGTGGACTAGCGGGGGTTATGAGCAGTTCTTC CASSEAWTSGGYEQFF
13 - TRBJ2-1 TRBV7-9 - TGTGCCAGCAGACTTATGGCAGGGAATGAGCAGTTCTTC CASRLMAGNEQFF
15 - TRBJ2-1 TRBV7-9 few TGTGCCAGCAGCCAACGCCGAGAGCGGAACAATGAGCAGTTCTTC CASSQRRERNNEQFF
14 TRBD1 TRBJ1-2 TRBV2 - TGTGCCAGCAGTAGACAGGGGGCAGCAGGTGGCTACACCTTC CASSRQGAAGGYTF
13 - TRBJ2-7 TRBV2 - TGTGCCAGCGTCGAACTAAGGGGCTACGAGCAGTACTTC CASVELRGYEQYF
14 TRBD1 TRBJ2-5 TRBV12-5 - TGTGCTAGTGGTTCGGGGACAGGGCAAGAGACCCAGTACTTC CASGSGTGQETQYF
15 TRBD2 TRBJ2-1 TRBV10-3 - TGTGCCATCAGTGTTCACACTAGCGGTGACAATGAGCAGTTCTTC CAISVHTSGDNEQFF
16 - TRBJ2-1 TRBV5-1 - TGCGCCAGCAGCTTCGGAGCGGGTAGCTCCTACAATGAGCAGTTCTTC CASSFGAGSSYNEQFF
13 - TRBJ1-2 TRBV6-1 few TGTGCCAGCAGTGAAGAGCGGGGGGGTCGGGACACCTTC CASSEERGGRDTF
13 - TRBJ1-2 TRBV25-1 few TGTGCCAGCACGGAGGGGCTCGAGGGGGGCTACACCTTC CASTEGLEGGYTF
15 - TRBJ2-5 TRBV5-1 - TGCGCCAGCAGCTTGAACGGACACGGGCAAGAGACCCAGTACTTC CASSLNGHGQETQYF